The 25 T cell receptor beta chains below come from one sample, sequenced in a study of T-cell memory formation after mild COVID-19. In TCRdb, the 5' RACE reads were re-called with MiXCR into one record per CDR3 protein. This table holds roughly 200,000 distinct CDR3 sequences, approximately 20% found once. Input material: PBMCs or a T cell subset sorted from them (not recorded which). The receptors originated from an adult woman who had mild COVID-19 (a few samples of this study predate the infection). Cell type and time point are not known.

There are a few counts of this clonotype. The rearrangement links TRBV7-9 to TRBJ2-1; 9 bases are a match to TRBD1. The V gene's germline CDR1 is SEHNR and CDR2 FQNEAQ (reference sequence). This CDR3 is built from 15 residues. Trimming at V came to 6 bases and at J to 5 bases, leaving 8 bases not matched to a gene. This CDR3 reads CASRSGQGRNNEQFF. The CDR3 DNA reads TGTGCCAGCAGATCCGGACAGGGGAGGAACAATGAGCAGTTCTTC.

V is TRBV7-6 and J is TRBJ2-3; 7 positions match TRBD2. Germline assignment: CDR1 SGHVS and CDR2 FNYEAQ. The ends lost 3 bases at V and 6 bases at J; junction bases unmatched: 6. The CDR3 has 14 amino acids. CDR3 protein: CASSFGGSRDTQYF. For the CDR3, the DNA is TGTGCCAGCAGCTTCGGGGGGTCCAGGGATACGCAGTATTTT.

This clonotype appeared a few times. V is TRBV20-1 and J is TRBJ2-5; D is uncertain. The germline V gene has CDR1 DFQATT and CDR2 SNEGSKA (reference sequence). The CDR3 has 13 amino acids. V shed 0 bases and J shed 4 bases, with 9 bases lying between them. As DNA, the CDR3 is TGCAGTGCTAGAGACCCCTTTCTAGAGACCCAGTACTTC. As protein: CSARDPFLETQYF.

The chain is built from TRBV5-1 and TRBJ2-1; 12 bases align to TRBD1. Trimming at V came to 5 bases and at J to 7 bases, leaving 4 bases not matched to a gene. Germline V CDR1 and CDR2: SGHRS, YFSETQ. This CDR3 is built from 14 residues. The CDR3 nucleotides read TGCGCCAGCAGTGGGACAGGGGGCACAAATGAGCAGTTCTTC. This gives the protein CASSGTGGTNEQFF.

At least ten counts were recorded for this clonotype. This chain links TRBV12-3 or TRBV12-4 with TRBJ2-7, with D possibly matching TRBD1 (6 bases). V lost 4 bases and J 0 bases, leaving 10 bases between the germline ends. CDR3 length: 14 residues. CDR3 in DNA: TGTGCCAGCAGTTACGGGACACCCTCCTACGAGCAGTACTTC. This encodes CASSYGTPSYEQYF.

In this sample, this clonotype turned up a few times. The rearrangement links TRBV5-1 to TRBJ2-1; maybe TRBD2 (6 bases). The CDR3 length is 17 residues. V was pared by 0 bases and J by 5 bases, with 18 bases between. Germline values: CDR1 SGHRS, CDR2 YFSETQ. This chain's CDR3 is CASSLAGFGRENNEQFF. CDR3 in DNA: TGCGCCAGCAGCTTGGCCGGGTTCGGGAGAGAAAACAATGAGCAGTTCTTC.

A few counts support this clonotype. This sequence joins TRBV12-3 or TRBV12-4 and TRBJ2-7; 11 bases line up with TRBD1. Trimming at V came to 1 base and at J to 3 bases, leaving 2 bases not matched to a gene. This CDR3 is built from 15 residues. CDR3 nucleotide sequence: TGTGCCAGCAGTTTAGGGACAGGGGGCCTCTACGAGCAGTACTTC. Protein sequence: CASSLGTGGLYEQYF.

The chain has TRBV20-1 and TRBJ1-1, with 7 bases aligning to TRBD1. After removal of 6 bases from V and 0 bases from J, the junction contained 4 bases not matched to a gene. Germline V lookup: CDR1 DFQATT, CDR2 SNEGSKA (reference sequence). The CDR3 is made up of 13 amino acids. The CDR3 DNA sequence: TGCAGTGCCTCGGGACAGTTGAACACTGAAGCTTTCTTT. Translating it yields CSASGQLNTEAFF.

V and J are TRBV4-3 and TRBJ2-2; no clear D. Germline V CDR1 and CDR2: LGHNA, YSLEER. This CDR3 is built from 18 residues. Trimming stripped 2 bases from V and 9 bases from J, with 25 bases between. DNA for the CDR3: TGCGCCAGCAGCCAAAGGTCCCTCGGCAAGGTGCTTACCCGGGAGCTGTTTTTT. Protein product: CASSQRSLGKVLTRELFF.

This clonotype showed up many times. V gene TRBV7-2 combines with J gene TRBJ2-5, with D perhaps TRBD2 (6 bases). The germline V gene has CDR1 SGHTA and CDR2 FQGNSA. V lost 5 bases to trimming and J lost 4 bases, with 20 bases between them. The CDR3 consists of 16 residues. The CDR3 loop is CASSAQGGIYLETQYF. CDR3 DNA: TGTGCCAGCAGCGCCCAGGGCGGGATTTATTTAGAGACCCAGTACTTC. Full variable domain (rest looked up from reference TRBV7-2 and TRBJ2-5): GAGVSQSPSNKVTEKGKDVELRCDPISGHTALYWYRQSLGQGLEFLIYFQGNSAPDKSGLPSDRFSAERTGGSVSTLTIQRTQQEDSAVYLCASSAQGGIYLETQYFGPGTRLLVL.

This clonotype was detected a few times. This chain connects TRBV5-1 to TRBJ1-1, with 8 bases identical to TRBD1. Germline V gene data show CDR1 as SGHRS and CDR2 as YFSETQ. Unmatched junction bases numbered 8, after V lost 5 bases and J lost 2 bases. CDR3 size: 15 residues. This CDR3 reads CASRPTGAQNTEAFF. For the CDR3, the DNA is TGCGCCAGCAGGCCGACAGGGGCCCAAAACACTGAAGCTTTCTTT.

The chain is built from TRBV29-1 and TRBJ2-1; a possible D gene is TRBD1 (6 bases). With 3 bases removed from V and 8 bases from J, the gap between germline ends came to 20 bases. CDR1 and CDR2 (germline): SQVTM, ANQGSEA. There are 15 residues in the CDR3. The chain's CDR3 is CSVDYPGVRVDEQFF. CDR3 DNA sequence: TGCAGCGTTGATTACCCAGGGGTTAGGGTCGATGAGCAGTTCTTC.

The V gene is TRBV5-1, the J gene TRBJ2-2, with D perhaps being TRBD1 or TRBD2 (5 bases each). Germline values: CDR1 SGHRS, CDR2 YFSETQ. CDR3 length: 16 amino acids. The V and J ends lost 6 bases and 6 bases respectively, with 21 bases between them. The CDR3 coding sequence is TGCGCCAGCACTGGGTGGGGACCCCCCGCGGCCGGGGAGCTGTTTTTT. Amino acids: CASTGWGPPAAGELFF.

The CDR3 spells CASSQDLTSGYEQYF. For the CDR3, the DNA is TGCGCCAGCAGCCAAGATCTTACTAGCGGCTACGAGCAGTACTTC. This rearrangement joins TRBV4-1 to TRBJ2-7; 8 nucleotides agree with TRBD2. Germline CDR1 is MGHRA and CDR2 is YSYEKL. V dropped 0 bases and J dropped 3; count of bases not matched to a gene: 4. This CDR3 comprises 15 residues.

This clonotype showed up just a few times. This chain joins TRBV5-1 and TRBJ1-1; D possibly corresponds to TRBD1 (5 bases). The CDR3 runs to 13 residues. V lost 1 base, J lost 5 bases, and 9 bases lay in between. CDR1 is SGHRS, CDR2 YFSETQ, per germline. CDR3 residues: CASSLMRGTEAFF. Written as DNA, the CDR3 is TGCGCCAGCAGCTTGATGCGGGGGACTGAAGCTTTCTTT.

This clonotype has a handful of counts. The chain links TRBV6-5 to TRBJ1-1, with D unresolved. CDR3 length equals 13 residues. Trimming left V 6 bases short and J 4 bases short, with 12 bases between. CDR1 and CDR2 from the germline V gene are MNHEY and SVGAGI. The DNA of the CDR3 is TGTGCCAGCAGAAAAGGAGGGTCCACTGAAGCTTTCTTT. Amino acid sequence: CASRKGGSTEAFF.

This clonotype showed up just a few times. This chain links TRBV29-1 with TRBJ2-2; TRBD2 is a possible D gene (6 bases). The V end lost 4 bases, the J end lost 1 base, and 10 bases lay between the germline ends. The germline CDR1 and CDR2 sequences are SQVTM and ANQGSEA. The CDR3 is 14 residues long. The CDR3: CSVAPGLNTGELFF. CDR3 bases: TGCAGCGTTGCTCCGGGACTGAACACCGGGGAGCTGTTTTTT.

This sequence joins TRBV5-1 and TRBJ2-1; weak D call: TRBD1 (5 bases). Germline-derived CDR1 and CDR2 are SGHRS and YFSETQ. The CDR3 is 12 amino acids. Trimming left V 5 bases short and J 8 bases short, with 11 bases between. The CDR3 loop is CASRGLGDEQFF. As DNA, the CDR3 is TGCGCCAGCAGGGGCCTAGGGGATGAGCAGTTCTTC.

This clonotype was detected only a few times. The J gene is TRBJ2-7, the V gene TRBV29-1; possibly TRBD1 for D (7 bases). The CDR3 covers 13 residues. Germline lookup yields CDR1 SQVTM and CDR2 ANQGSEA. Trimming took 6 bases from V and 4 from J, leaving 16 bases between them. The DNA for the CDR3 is TGCAGCGTCCGACTGACAGGGAGGTACGAGCAGTACTTC. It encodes CSVRLTGRYEQYF.

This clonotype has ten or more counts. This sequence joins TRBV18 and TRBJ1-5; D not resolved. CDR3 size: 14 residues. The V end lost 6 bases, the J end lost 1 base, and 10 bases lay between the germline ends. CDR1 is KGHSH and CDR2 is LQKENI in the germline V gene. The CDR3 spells CASSPANSNQPQHF. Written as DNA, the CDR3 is TGTGCCAGCTCGCCCGCGAACAGCAATCAGCCCCAGCATTTT. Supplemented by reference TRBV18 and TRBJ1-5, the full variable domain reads NAGVMQNPRHLVRRRGQEARLRCSPMKGHSHVYWYRQLPEEGLKFMVYLQKENIIDESGMPKERFSAEFPKEGPSILRIQQVVRGDSAAYFCASSPANSNQPQHFGDGTRLSIL.

In nucleotides, the CDR3 is TGTGCCAGCAGCTTGCTAGCAACCACCCCCACAGATACGCAGTATTTT. Protein sequence: CASSLLATTPTDTQYF. The chain recombines TRBV7-2 with TRBJ2-3; D is possibly TRBD2 (5 bases). Germline V gene sequence: CDR1 SGHTA, CDR2 FQGNSA. With 3 bases removed from V and 2 bases from J, the gap between germline ends came to 15 bases. The CDR3 extends over 16 amino acids.

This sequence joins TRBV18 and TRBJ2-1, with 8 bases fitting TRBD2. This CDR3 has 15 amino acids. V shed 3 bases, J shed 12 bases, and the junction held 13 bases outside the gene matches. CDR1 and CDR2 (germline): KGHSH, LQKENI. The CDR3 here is CASSPGGLGIDWQFF. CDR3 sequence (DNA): TGTGCCAGCTCACCGGGGGGACTAGGGATTGATTGGCAGTTCTTC.

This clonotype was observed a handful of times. The CDR3 protein is CASSQDPGLVREQYF. CDR3 DNA sequence: TGTGCCAGCAGCCAGGATCCGGGACTAGTACGCGAGCAGTACTTC. The V gene is TRBV4-2, the J gene TRBJ2-7; 8 positions agree with TRBD2. CDR3 length: 15 amino acids. CDR1 and CDR2 (germline): LGHNA, YNFKEQ. Unmatched junction bases numbered 10, after V lost 3 bases and J lost 6 bases.

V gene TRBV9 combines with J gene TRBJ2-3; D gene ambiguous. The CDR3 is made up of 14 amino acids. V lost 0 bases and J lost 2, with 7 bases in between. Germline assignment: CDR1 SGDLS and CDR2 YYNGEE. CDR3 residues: CASSVAVLTDTQYF. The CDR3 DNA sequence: TGTGCCAGCAGCGTAGCGGTTCTCACAGATACGCAGTATTTT.

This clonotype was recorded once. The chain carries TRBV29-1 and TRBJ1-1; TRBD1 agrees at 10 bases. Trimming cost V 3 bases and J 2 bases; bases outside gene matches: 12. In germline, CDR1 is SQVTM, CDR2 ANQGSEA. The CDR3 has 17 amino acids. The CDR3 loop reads CSVDETGGWWGNTEAFF. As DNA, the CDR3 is TGCAGCGTTGACGAGACAGGGGGCTGGTGGGGAAACACTGAAGCTTTCTTT.